The clone carrying this TCR beta chain was seen at least ten times. The antigen remains unidentified. These data come from a study of T cells in Graves' hyperthyroidism and ophthalmopathy. Findings and caveats of the study: Separation of ophthalmopathy from stable hyperthyroidism was achieved by a 13 V-J model. With a median lead of 6.5 months before onset, the model predicted ophthalmopathy.

Patients with ophthalmopathy all had a Clinical Activity Score of at least 3, a NOSPECS grade of at least 4 and duration under 3 months. The CDR3 has 14 amino acids. Germline V gene sequence: CDR1 MDHEN, CDR2 SYDVKM. Germline trimming cut 6 bases from V and 5 bases from J; bases unmatched to any gene: 2. From RNA transcripts, TCR beta CDR3 regions were amplified. During a first-round RT-PCR of the TCR CDR3, the HTBI primer set was used. TCRdb used MiXCR to reprocess the multiplex PCR reads, holding one entry per CDR3 protein. The sample lists roughly 530,000 distinct CDR3 sequences, about a sixth occurring once.

This chain joins TRBV28 and TRBJ2-2, with 11 bases aligning to TRBD1. Material: blood. The TCR comes from a woman younger than 35 with Graves' ophthalmopathy. The CDR3 protein is CASRWDRGTGELFF. The CDR3 coding sequence is TGTGCCAGCAGATGGGACAGGGGGACCGGGGAGCTGTTTTTT. Looking up the rest from reference TRBV28 and TRBJ2-2 gives the full variable domain: DVKVTQSSRYLVKRTGEKVFLECVQDMDHENMFWYRQDPGLGLRLIYFSYDVKMKEKGDIPEGYSVSREKKERFSLILESASTNQTSMYLCASRWDRGTGELFFGEGSRLTVL.